This T cell receptor (beta chain) is from a study of T cells after posttransplantation cyclophosphamide. A remark on this clone: Its matching antigen is unknown.

Data came from immunoSEQ multiplex PCR; TCRdb stores just in-frame clones and leaves some out. The sample records roughly 49,000 clones, roughly 84% being singletons. Study-wide results and caveats: Tissue-infiltrating T cells from skin or gut overlapped little with blood T cells.

This receptor was identified in a man between 25 and 39 years old with a blood cancer, CMV-positive, and with a related stem cell donor. The sequencing input was PBMCs.

The DNA of the CDR3 is TGTGCCAGCACCGTCCCCAGGGCCTCTATGGCGAATGAGCAGTTCTTC. Its protein product is CASTVPRASMANEQFF. The chain combines TRBV2 with TRBJ2-1; a weak D match, TRBD1 (5 bases). CDR3 length: 16 amino acids. Deletions cut 7 bases from V and 7 bases from J, with 23 bases between. Germline lookup yields CDR1 SNHLY and CDR2 FYNNEI. Looking up the rest from reference TRBV2 and TRBJ2-1 gives the full variable domain: EPEVTQTPSHQVTQMGQEVILRCVPISNHLYFYWYRQILGQKVEFLVSFYNNEISEKSEIFDDQFSVERPDGSNFTLKIRSTKLEDSAMYFCASTVPRASMANEQFFGPGTRLTVL.